This is a list of T cell receptor beta chains from one sample in a study of T cell repertoires in cytomegalovirus infection. Each CDR3 protein gets one entry after TCRdb re-called the reads with MiXCR. The repertoire holds about 180,000 distinct CDR3 sequences, around 14% seen once, with over 20% in the top ten. The specimen was PBMCs. These receptors all stem from a human donor in good health (CMV status not recorded). Some clones in this sample may be carry-over from other donors' samples. Both conserved end residues are part of each CDR3. A D gene is named only where the DNA matches it firmly. Clone size appears in some rows only: once, few, many, or a class for an expanded clone.

few TRBJ2-7 . TRBV24-1 CATSTSGQGTYEQYF .
few TRBJ2-5 TRBD2 TRBV10-2 CATKLAGEGETQYF TGCGCCACCAAACTAGCGGGAGAAGGCGAGACCCAGTACTTC
. TRBJ2-2 . TRBV29-1 CSVVEGGAGELFF TGCAGCGTTGTAGAGGGTGGTGCCGGGGAGCTGTTTTTT
. TRBJ2-5 . TRBV18 CASSQGGQETQYF TGTGCCAGCTCCCAGGGGGGCCAAGAGACCCAGTACTTC
many TRBJ2-7 TRBD1 TRBV6-2/TRBV6-3 CASRPSRDRVYEQYF TGTGCCAGCAGACCCTCCCGGGACAGGGTTTACGAGCAGTACTTC
. TRBJ1-2 TRBD1 TRBV5-5 CASTAWTGGSYTF TGTGCCAGCACCGCTTGGACAGGGGGGAGCTACACCTTC
many TRBJ1-1 . TRBV7-6 CASSLSVAGNTEAFF TGTGCCAGCAGCTTATCAGTTGCCGGGAACACTGAAGCTTTCTTT
many TRBJ2-1 . TRBV7-9 CASSSPGFSYNEQFF TGTGCCAGCAGCTCGCCGGGATTCTCCTACAATGAGCAGTTCTTC
. TRBJ2-1 TRBD2 TRBV2 CASNLLTSGKAEQFF TGTGCCAGCAATCTACTTACTAGCGGGAAGGCTGAGCAGTTCTTC
. TRBJ1-2 TRBD1 TRBV7-4 CASSQGQGIRLGYGYTF TGTGCCAGCAGCCAAGGACAGGGGATCCGCCTTGGCTATGGCTACACCTTC
. TRBJ1-5 . TRBV5-5 CASSLGMDKPQHF TGTGCCAGCAGCTTGGGGATGGATAAACCCCAGCATTTT
many TRBJ1-6 . TRBV12-3/TRBV12-4 CASTSGGSNSPLHF TGTGCCAGCACCTCCGGAGGGAGTAATTCACCCCTCCACTTT
many TRBJ2-7 . TRBV7-6 CASSLRGGEQYF TGTGCCAGCAGCCTGAGAGGGGGCGAGCAGTACTTC
. TRBJ2-7 TRBD1 TRBV6-5 CASSLQGVLNGEQYF TGTGCCAGCAGTTTACAGGGGGTCTTAAACGGCGAGCAGTACTTC
. TRBJ2-3 . TRBV19 CASSWLRDTQYF TGTGCCAGTAGCTGGTTGCGAGATACGCAGTATTTT
many TRBJ1-5 . TRBV7-2 CASSLGIPVSNQPQHF TGTGCCAGCAGCTTAGGGATCCCAGTCAGCAATCAGCCCCAGCATTTT
. TRBJ1-2 . TRBV27 CASSPQVALVFGYTF TGTGCCAGCAGTCCCCAGGTGGCCTTGGTTTTTGGCTACACCTTC
many TRBJ1-5 TRBD1 TRBV7-2 CASSRETGLNQPQHF TGTGCCAGCAGCCGGGAGACAGGGCTCAATCAGCCCCAGCATTTT
many TRBJ1-1 . TRBV6-2/TRBV6-3 CASSYWLNTEAFF TGTGCCAGCAGTTACTGGTTGAACACTGAAGCTTTCTTT
many TRBJ1-6 . TRBV7-6 CASSPQVENSPLHF TGTGCCAGCAGTCCACAGGTGGAAAATTCACCCCTCCACTTT
. TRBJ1-1 . TRBV29-1 CSVLTGNVNTEAFF TGCAGCGTACTAACAGGAAATGTGAACACTGAAGCTTTCTTT
few TRBJ1-5 TRBD1 TRBV12-3/TRBV12-4 CASTETGYSNQPQHF TGTGCCAGCACCGAGACAGGGTATAGCAATCAGCCCCAGCATTTT
. TRBJ1-1 TRBD1 TRBV7-3 CASSAGQGLGAEAFF TGTGCCAGCAGCGCGGGACAGGGATTGGGAGCTGAAGCTTTCTTT
few TRBJ2-3 TRBD2 TRBV20-1 CSATSGRGPDTQYF TGCAGTGCTACTAGCGGGAGGGGCCCAGATACGCAGTATTTT
few TRBJ1-1 . TRBV6-2/TRBV6-3 CAIARDTEAFF TGTGCCATCGCGAGGGACACTGAAGCTTTCTTT
. TRBJ2-1 . TRBV5-1 CASRPQGGTSSYNEQFF TGCGCCAGCAGGCCCCAGGGCGGGACAAGCTCCTACAATGAGCAGTTCTTC
few TRBJ1-6 . TRBV5-6 CASSPGISPLHF TGTGCCAGCAGCCCCGGAATCTCACCCCTCCACTTT
few TRBJ2-5 . TRBV20-1 CSATYWGAETQYF TGCAGTGCCACCTATTGGGGAGCCGAGACCCAGTACTTC
many TRBJ2-7 . TRBV6-1 CASSYGTLGGYEQYF TGTGCCAGCAGTTACGGCACCCTCGGCGGCTACGAGCAGTACTTC
many TRBJ2-7 . TRBV7-2 CASSLVLSRQYF TGTGCCAGCAGCTTAGTTTTGTCACGGCAGTACTTC
. TRBJ2-2 TRBD1 TRBV28 CASSAIDRGGGELFF TGTGCCAGCAGCGCCATAGACAGGGGAGGCGGGGAGCTGTTTTTT
. TRBJ2-7 TRBD1 TRBV4-3 CASSLTGGPDEQYF TGCGCCAGCAGCCTGACAGGGGGCCCGGACGAGCAGTACTTC
many TRBJ2-7 . TRBV7-9 CASSLGVGEQYF TGTGCCAGCAGCTTAGGGGTCGGCGAGCAGTACTTC
. TRBJ2-2 . TRBV19 CASSIGTANTGELFF TGTGCCAGTAGTATAGGGACGGCGAACACCGGGGAGCTGTTTTTT
few TRBJ2-7 TRBD1 TRBV6-2/TRBV6-3 CASDQGDSYEQYF TGTGCCAGCGACCAGGGGGACAGCTACGAGCAGTACTTC
. TRBJ2-7 . TRBV10-3 CAIRELRDQYEQYF TGTGCCATCAGAGAACTTAGGGACCAGTACGAGCAGTACTTC
few TRBJ2-7 TRBD1 TRBV28 CASSLSRGLIPYEQYF TGTGCCAGCAGTTTATCCAGGGGGCTTATTCCCTACGAGCAGTACTTC
many TRBJ2-5 . TRBV7-2 CASTPPAAPQETQYF TGTGCCAGCACCCCCCCGGCGGCACCCCAAGAGACCCAGTACTTC
few TRBJ1-2 . TRBV12-3/TRBV12-4 CASSLRGYGYTF TGTGCCAGCAGCCTGAGAGGATATGGCTACACCTTC
. TRBJ1-5 . TRBV19 CASSRGTEPQHF TGTGCCAGTAGTCGGGGAACCGAGCCCCAGCATTTT
many TRBJ2-7 . TRBV7-2 CASSPSEWHEQYF TGTGCCAGCAGTCCATCCGAGTGGCACGAGCAGTACTTC
few TRBJ1-1 . TRBV29-1 CSVESRGKHSGTEAFF TGCAGCGTTGAGTCACGGGGGAAGCACTCGGGCACTGAAGCTTTCTTT
many TRBJ2-5 . TRBV7-2 CASSLDRNTQYF TGTGCCAGCAGCTTAGATCGGAATACCCAGTACTTC
many TRBJ2-2 TRBD1 TRBV28 CASSFGSGQFYFANTGELFF TGTGCCAGCAGTTTCGGGTCGGGACAGTTCTATTTCGCGAACACCGGGGAGCTGTTTTTT
. TRBJ2-5 TRBD2 TRBV20-1 CSASGGGGRETQYF TGCAGTGCTAGTGGTGGGGGCGGGAGGGAGACCCAGTACTTC
few TRBJ1-5 . TRBV2 CASSVATARRNQPQHF TGTGCCAGCAGTGTCGCGACCGCCCGTCGCAATCAGCCCCAGCATTTT
few TRBJ1-2 . TRBV25-1 CASSEYEGSVYGYTF TGTGCCAGCAGTGAATATGAGGGGAGCGTCTATGGCTACACCTTC
. TRBJ2-1 TRBD2 TRBV9 CASSVSLAGGPHNEQFF TGTGCCAGCAGCGTGAGCCTAGCGGGGGGGCCCCACAATGAGCAGTTCTTC
many TRBJ2-3 TRBD2 TRBV6-2/TRBV6-3 CASSSGRLADTQYF TGTGCCAGCAGTAGCGGGAGGTTGGCAGATACGCAGTATTTT
many TRBJ2-3 TRBD1 TRBV29-1 CSVGGDRAGNTQYF TGCAGCGTTGGTGGTGACAGGGCAGGAAATACGCAGTATTTT
few TRBJ1-5 . TRBV12-3/TRBV12-4 CASSFAGAQPQHF TGTGCCAGCAGTTTCGCAGGGGCTCAGCCCCAGCATTTT
. TRBJ2-1 TRBD1 TRBV2 CASSKDRPSSYNEQFF TGTGCCAGCAGTAAGGACAGGCCGAGCTCCTACAATGAGCAGTTCTTC
many TRBJ1-5 . TRBV12-3/TRBV12-4 CASSFRRGNQPQHF TGTGCCAGCAGTTTTAGGAGGGGAAATCAGCCCCAGCATTTT
many TRBJ2-7 . TRBV5-5 CASSVAGDSYEQYF TGTGCCAGCAGCGTTGCCGGGGACTCCTACGAGCAGTACTTC